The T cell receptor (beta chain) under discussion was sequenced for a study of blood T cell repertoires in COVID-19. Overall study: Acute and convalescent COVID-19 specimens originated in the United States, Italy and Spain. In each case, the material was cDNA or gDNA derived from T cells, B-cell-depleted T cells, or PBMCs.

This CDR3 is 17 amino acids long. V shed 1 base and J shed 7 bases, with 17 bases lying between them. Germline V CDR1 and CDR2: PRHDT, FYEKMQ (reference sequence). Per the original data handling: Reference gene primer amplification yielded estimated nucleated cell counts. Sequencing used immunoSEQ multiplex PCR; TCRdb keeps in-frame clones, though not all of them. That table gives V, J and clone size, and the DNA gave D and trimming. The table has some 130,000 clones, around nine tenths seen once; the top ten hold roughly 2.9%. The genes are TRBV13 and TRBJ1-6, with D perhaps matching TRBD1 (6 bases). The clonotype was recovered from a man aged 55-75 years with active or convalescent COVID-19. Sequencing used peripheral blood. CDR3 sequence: CASSLAAGAMRNSPLHF. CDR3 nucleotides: TGTGCCAGCAGCTTAGCGGCAGGGGCCATGAGGAATTCACCCCTCCACTTT. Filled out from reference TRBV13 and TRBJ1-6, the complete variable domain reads AAGVIQSPRHLIKEKRETATLKCYPIPRHDTVYWYQQGPGQDPQFLISFYEKMQSDKGSIPDRFSAQQFSDYHSELNMSSLELGDSALYFCASSLAAGAMRNSPLHFGNGTRLTVT.